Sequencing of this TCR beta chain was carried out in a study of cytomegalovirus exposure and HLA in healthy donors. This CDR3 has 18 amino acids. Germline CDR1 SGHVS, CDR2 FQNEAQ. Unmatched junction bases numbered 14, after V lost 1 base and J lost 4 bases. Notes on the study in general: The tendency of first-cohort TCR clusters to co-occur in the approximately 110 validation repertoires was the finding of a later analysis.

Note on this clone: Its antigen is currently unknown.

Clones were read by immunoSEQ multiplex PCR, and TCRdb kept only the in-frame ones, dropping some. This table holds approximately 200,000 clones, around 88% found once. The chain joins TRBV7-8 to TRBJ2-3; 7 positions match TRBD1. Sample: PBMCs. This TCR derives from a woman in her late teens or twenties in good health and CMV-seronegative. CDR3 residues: CASSLGHTSRTGADTQYF. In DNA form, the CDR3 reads TGTGCCAGCAGCTTAGGGCATACTTCCCGAACAGGGGCAGATACGCAGTATTTT. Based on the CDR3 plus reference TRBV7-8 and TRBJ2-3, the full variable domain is GAGVSQSPRYKVAKRGQDVALRCDPISGHVSLFWYQQALGQGPEFLTYFQNEAQLDKSGLPSDRFFAERPEGSVSTLKIQRTQQEDSAVYLCASSLGHTSRTGADTQYFGPGTRLTVL.